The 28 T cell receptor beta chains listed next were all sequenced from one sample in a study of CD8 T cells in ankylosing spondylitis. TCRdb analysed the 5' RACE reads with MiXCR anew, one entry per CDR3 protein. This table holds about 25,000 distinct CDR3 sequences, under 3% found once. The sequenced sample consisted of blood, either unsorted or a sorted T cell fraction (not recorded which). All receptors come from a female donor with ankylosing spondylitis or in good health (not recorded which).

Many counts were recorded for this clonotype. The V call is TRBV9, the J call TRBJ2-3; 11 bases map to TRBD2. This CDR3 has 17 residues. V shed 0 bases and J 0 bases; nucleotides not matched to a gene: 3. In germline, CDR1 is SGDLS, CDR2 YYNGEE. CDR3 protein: CASSVVTSGSSTDTQYF. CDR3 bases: TGTGCCAGCAGCGTAGTAACTAGCGGGAGCAGCACAGATACGCAGTATTTT.

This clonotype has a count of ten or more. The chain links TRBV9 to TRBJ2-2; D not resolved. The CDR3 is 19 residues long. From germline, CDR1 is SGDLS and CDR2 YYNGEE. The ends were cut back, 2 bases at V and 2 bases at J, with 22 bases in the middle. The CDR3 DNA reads TGTGCCAGCAGCGTTGGGATAGCTTATTGGAGTGGAAACACCGGGGAGCTGTTTTTT. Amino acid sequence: CASSVGIAYWSGNTGELFF.

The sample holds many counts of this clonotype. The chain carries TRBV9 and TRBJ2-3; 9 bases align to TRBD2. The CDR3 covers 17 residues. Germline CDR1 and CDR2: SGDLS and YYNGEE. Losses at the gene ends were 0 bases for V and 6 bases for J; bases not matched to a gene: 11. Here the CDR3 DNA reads TGTGCCAGCAGCGTAGGGGTCTCTAGCGGGACTTATGATACGCAGTATTTT. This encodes CASSVGVSSGTYDTQYF.

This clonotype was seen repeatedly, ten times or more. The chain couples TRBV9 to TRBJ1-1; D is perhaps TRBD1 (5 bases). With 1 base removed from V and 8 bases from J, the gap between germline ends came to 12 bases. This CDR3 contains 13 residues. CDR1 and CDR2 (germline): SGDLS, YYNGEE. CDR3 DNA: TGTGCCAGCAGCGTATCCACGGGGGGGGAAGCTTTCTTT. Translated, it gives CASSVSTGGEAFF. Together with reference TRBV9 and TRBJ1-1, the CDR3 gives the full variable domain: DSGVTQTPKHLITATGQRVTLRCSPRSGDLSVYWYQQSLDQGLQFLIQYYNGEERAKGNILERFSAQQFPDLHSELNLSSLELGDSALYFCASSVSTGGEAFFGQGTRLTVV.

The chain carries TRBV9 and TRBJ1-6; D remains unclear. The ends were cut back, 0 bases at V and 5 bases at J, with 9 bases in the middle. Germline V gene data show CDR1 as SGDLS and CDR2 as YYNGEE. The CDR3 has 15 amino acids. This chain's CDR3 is CASSVAPSDNSPLHF. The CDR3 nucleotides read TGTGCCAGCAGCGTAGCACCGTCCGATAATTCACCCCTCCACTTT.

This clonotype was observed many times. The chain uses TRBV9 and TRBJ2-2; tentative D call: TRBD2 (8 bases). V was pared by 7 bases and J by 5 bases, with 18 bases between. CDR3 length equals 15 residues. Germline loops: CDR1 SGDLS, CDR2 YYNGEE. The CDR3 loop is CASSGSGTVTGELFF. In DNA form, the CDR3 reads TGTGCCAGCTCTGGTAGCGGGACAGTGACCGGGGAGCTGTTTTTT.

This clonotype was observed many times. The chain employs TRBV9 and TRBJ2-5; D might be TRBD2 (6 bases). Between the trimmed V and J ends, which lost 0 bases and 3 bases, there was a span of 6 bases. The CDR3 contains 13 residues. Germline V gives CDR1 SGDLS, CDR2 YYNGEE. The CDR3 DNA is TGTGCCAGCAGCGTAGCGGGGGAAGAGACCCAGTACTTC. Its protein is CASSVAGEETQYF.

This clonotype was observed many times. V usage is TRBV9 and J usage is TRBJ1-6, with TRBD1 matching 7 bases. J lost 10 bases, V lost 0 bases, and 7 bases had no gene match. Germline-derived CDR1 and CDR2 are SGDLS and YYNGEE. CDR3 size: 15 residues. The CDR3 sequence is CASSVEGGGASPLHF. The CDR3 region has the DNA TGTGCCAGCAGCGTAGAGGGAGGGGGCGCGTCACCCCTCCACTTT.

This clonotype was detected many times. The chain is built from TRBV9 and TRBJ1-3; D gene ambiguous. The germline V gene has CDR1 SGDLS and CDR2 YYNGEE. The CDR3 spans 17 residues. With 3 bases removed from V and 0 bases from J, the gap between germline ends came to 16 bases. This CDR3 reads CASSAHGWTDSGNTIYF. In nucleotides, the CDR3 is TGTGCCAGCAGCGCACATGGATGGACGGACTCTGGAAACACCATATATTTT. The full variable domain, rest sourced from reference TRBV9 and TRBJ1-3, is DSGVTQTPKHLITATGQRVTLRCSPRSGDLSVYWYQQSLDQGLQFLIQYYNGEERAKGNILERFSAQQFPDLHSELNLSSLELGDSALYFCASSAHGWTDSGNTIYFGEGSWLTVV.

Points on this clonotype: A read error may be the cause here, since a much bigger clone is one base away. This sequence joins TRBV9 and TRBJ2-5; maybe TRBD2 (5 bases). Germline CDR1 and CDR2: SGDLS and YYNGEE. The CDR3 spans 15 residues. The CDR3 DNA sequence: TGTGCCAGCAGCGTAGGAGGGTCGAACCACGAGACCCAGTACTTC. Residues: CASSVGGSNHETQYF.

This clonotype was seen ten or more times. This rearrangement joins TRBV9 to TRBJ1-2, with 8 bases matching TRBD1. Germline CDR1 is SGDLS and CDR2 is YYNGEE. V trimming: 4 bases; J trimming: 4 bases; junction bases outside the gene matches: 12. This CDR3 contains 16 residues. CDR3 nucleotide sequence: TGTGCCAGCAGCCCAACACGGGACAGGAGCCTCTATGGCTACACCTTC. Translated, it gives CASSPTRDRSLYGYTF.

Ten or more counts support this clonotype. CDR3: CASSSRRQGGDEQYF. The DNA of the CDR3 is TGTGCCAGCAGCTCCCGCCGACAGGGCGGGGACGAGCAGTACTTC. The chain carries TRBV9 and TRBJ2-7; possibly TRBD1 for D (7 bases). V gave up 4 bases and J gave up 5 bases, with 19 bases separating them. CDR1 is SGDLS and CDR2 is YYNGEE in the germline V gene. The CDR3 sequence is 15 residues long.

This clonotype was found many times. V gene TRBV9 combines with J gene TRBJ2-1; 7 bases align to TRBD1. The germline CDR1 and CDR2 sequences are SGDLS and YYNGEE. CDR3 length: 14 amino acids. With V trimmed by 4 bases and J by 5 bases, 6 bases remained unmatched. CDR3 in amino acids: CASSRSGQDNEQFF. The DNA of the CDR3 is TGTGCCAGCAGCCGTTCTGGACAGGACAATGAGCAGTTCTTC.

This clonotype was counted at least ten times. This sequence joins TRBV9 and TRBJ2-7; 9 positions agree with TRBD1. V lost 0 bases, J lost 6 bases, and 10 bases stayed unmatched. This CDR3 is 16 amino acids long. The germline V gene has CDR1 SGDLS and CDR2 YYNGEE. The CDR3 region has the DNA TGTGCCAGCAGCGTAGCCGCCGGGACAGGGAACGCCGAGCAGTACTTC. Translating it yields CASSVAAGTGNAEQYF. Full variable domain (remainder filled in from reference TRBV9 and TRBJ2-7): DSGVTQTPKHLITATGQRVTLRCSPRSGDLSVYWYQQSLDQGLQFLIQYYNGEERAKGNILERFSAQQFPDLHSELNLSSLELGDSALYFCASSVAAGTGNAEQYFGPGTRLTVT.

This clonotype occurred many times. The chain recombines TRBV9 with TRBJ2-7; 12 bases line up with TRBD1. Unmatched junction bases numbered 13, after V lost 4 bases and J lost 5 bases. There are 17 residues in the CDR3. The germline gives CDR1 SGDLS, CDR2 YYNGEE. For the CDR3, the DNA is TGTGCCAGCAGCCCCGGGATGACCGGGACAGGGGGCGACGAGCAGTACTTC. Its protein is CASSPGMTGTGGDEQYF.

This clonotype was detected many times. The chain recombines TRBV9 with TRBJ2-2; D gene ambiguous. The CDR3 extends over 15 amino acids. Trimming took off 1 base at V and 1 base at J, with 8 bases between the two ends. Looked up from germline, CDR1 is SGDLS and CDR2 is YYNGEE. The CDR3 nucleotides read TGTGCCAGCAGCGTAATGGCAGGGAACACCGGGGAGCTGTTTTTT. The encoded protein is CASSVMAGNTGELFF.

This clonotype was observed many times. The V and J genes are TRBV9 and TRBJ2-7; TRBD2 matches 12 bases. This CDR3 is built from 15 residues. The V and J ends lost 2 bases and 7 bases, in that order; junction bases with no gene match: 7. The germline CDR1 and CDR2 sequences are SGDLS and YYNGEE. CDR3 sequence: CASSVLAGGVEEQYF. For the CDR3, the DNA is TGTGCCAGCAGCGTGCTAGCGGGAGGGGTGGAGGAGCAGTACTTC.

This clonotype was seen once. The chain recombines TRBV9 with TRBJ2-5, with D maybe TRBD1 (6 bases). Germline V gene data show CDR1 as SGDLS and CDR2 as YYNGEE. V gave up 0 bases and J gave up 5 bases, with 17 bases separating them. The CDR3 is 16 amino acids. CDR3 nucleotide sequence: TGTGCCAGCAGCGTAGGGGGCCGGAATCAGGGGGAGACCCAGTACTTC. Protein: CASSVGGRNQGETQYF.

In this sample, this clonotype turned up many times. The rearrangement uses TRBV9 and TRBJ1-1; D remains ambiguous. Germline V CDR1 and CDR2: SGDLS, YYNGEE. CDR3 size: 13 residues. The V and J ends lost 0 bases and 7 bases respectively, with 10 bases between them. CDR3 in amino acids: CASSVEAGGEAFF. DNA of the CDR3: TGTGCCAGCAGCGTAGAGGCAGGCGGTGAAGCTTTCTTT.

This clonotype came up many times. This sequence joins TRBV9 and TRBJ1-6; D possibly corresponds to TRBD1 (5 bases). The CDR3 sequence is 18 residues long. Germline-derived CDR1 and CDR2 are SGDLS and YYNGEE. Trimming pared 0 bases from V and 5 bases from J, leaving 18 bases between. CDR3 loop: CASSVATGGTGNNSPLHF. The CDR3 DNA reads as TGTGCCAGCAGCGTAGCTACGGGGGGGACCGGAAATAATTCACCCCTCCACTTT.

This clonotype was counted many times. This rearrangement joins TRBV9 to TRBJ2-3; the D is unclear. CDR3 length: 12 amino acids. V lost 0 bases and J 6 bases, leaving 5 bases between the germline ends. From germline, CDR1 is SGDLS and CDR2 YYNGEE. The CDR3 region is CASSVAADTQYF. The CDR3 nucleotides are TGTGCCAGCAGCGTAGCGGCGGATACGCAGTATTTT.

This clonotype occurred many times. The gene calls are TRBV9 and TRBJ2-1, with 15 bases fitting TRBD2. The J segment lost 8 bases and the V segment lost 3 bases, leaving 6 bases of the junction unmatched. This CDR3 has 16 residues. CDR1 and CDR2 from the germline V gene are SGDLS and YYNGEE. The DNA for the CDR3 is TGTGCCAGCAGCGCCGGACTAGCGGGAGGGTTATATGAGCAGTTCTTC. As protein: CASSAGLAGGLYEQFF.

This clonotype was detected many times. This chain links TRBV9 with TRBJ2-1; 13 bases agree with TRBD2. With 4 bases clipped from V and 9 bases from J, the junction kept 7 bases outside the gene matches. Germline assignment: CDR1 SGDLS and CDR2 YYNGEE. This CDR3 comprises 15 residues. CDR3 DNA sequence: TGTGCCAGCAGCCCTAGGACTAGCGGGGGCGGTGAGCAGTTCTTC. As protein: CASSPRTSGGGEQFF.

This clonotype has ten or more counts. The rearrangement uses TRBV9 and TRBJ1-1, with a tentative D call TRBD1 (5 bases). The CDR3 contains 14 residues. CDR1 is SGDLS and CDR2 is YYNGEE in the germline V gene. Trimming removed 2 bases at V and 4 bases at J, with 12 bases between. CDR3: CASSVGLAGTEAFF. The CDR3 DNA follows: TGTGCCAGCAGCGTGGGGCTAGCGGGCACTGAAGCTTTCTTT.

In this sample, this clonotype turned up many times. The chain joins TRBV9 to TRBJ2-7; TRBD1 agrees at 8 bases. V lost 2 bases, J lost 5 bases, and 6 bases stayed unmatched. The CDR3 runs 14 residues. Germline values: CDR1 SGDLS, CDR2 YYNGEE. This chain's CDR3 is CASSVRDRPNEQYF. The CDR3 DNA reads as TGTGCCAGCAGCGTCCGGGACAGGCCCAACGAGCAGTACTTC.

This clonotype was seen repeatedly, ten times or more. CDR3 in DNA: TGTGCCAGCAGCCGGGGTTCGGGGCGGGACAGCTCCTACAATGAGCAGTTCTTC. Protein sequence: CASSRGSGRDSSYNEQFF. The chain joins TRBV9 to TRBJ2-1, with D perhaps matching TRBD1 (7 bases). The CDR3 consists of 18 residues. Germline V gene data show CDR1 as SGDLS and CDR2 as YYNGEE. Trimming shortened V by 4 bases and J by 0 bases, and 20 bases separated the two germline ends.

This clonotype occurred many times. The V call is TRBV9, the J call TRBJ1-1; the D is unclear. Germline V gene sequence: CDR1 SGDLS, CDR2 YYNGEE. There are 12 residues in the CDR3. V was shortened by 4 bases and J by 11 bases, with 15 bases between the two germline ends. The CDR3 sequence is CASSPGEARAFF. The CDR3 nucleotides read TGTGCCAGCAGCCCCGGGGAGGCCCGGGCTTTCTTT.

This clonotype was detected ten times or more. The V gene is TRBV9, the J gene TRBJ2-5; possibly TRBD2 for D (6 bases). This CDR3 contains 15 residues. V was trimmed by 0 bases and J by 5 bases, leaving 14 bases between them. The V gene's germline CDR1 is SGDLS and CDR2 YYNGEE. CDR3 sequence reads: CASSVAGEGSETQYF. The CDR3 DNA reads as TGTGCCAGCAGCGTAGCGGGGGAAGGATCGGAGACCCAGTACTTC.